Sequencing of this T cell receptor beta chain was carried out in a study of CD8 T cells in ankylosing spondylitis. General observations from the study: Some of these motif variants have turned up before, in reports on reactive arthritis synovial fluid and blood.

About this clonotype: Its antigen is as yet unknown. An end of the junction does not agree with germline; a read error may underlie this.

In germline, CDR1 is DFQATT, CDR2 SNEGSKA (reference sequence). This CDR3 has 13 amino acids. TCRdb processed the 5' RACE reads anew with MiXCR; each CDR3 protein has one entry. This sample has 150,000 to 200,000 distinct CDR3 sequences, with 11% found just once. This chain uses TRBV20-1 with TRBJ2-7; 7 nucleotides match TRBD1. The TCR comes from a male donor with ankylosing spondylitis or in good health (not recorded which). The sample was blood, either unsorted or a sorted T cell fraction (not recorded which). CDR3 amino acids: CSARGGGPYEQYF. CDR3 bases: TGCAGTGCCAGAGGGGGCGGACCCTACGAGCAGTACTTC.